This paragraph covers one T cell receptor (beta chain) sequence. Its antigen remains unidentified. This specimen belongs to a study of cytomegalovirus exposure and HLA in healthy donors. Findings and limits, study-wide: According to reports, the classifier identified cytomegalovirus status with high specificity and sensitivity. Accurate prediction of most subjects' HLA-A and HLA-B alleles from TCR beta sequences was reported. Judged likely to be a sequencing artifact was a cluster of highly shared sequence variants.

PCR employed 60 Vbeta and 13 Jbeta primers. Sequencing used immunoSEQ multiplex PCR; TCRdb keeps in-frame clones, though not all of them. Of about 94,000 clones in the sample, around 66% were seen once. Trimming removed 6 bases from V and 6 bases from J, with 9 bases in between. This CDR3 contains 12 residues. Per germline, CDR1 MDHEN and CDR2 SYDVKM. What was sequenced was PBMCs. The chain combines TRBV28 with TRBJ1-5; D ambiguous. The sequence derives from a man between 25 and 39 years old in good health and CMV-seronegative. The CDR3 sequence is CASRTGSQPQHF. CDR3 sequence (DNA): TGTGCCAGCAGGACGGGAAGTCAGCCCCAGCATTTT.